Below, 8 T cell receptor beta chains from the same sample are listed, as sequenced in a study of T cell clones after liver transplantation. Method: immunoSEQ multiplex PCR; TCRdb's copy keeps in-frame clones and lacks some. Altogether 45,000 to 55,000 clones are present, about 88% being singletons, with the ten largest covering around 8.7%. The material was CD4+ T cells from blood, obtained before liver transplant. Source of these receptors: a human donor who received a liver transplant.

The CDR3 spells CASSLRDTRNQPQHF. The CDR3 nucleotides are TGTGCCAGCAGCCTGCGGGACACGCGCAATCAGCCCCAGCATTTT. The V gene is TRBV5-8, the J gene TRBJ1-5, with D possibly matching TRBD1 (6 bases). The germline V gene has CDR1 SGHTS and CDR2 YDEGEE. CDR3 length: 15 amino acids. Trimming cost V 4 bases and J 2 bases, with 13 bases left between them. Based on the CDR3 plus reference TRBV5-8 and TRBJ1-5, the full variable domain is EAGVTQSPTHLIKTRGQQATLRCSPISGHTSVYWYQQALGLGLQFLLWYDEGEERNRGNFPPRFSGRQFPNYSSELNVNALELEDSALYLCASSLRDTRNQPQHFGDGTRLSIL.

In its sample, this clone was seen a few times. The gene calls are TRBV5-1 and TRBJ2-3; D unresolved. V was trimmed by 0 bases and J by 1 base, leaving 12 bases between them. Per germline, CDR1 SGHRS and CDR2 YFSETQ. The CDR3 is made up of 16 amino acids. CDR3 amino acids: CASSLEGSGGTDTQYF. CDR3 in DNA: TGCGCCAGCAGCTTGGAAGGATCAGGAGGCACAGATACGCAGTATTTT. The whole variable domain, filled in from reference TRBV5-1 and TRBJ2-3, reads KAGVTQTPRYLIKTRGQQVTLSCSPISGHRSVSWYQQTPGQGLQFLFEYFSETQRNKGNFPGRFSGRQFSNSRSEMNVSTLELGDSALYLCASSLEGSGGTDTQYFGPGTRLTVL.

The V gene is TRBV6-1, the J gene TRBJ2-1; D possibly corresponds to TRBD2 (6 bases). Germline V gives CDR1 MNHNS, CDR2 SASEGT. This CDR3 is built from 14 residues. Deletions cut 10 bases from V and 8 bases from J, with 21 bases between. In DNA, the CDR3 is TGTGCCACCCAAGGGACTCTCGGGTCCGATGAGCAGTTCTTC. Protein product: CATQGTLGSDEQFF.

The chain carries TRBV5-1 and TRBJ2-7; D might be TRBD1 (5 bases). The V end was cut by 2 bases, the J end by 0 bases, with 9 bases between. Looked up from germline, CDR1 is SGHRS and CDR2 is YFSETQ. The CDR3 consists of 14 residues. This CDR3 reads CASSLQVGSYEQYF. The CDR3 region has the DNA TGCGCCAGCAGCTTACAGGTAGGCTCCTACGAGCAGTACTTC.

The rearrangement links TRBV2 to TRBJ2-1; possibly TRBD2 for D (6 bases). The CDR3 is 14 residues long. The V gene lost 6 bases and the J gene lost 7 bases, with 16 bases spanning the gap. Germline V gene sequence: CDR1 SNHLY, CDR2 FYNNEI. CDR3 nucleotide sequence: TGTGCCAGCAGAAAGGTCGGGGACTTGAATGAGCAGTTCTTC. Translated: CASRKVGDLNEQFF.

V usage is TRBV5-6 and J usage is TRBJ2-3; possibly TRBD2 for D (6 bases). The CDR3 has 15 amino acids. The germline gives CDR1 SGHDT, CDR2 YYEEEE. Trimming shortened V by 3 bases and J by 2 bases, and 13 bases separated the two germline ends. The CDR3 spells CASSSPGLLTDTQYF. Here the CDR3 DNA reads TGTGCCAGCAGCTCCCCGGGACTTCTCACAGATACGCAGTATTTT.

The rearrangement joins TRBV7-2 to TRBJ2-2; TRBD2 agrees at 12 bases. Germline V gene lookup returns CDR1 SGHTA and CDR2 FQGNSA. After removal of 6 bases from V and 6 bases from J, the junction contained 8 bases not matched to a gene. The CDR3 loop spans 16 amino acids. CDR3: CASSRPLAGGPGELFF. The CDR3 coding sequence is TGTGCCAGCAGTCGACCGCTAGCGGGGGGGCCCGGGGAGCTGTTTTTT. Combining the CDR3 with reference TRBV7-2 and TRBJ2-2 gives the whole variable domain GAGVSQSPSNKVTEKGKDVELRCDPISGHTALYWYRQSLGQGLEFLIYFQGNSAPDKSGLPSDRFSAERTGGSVSTLTIQRTQQEDSAVYLCASSRPLAGGPGELFFGEGSRLTVL.

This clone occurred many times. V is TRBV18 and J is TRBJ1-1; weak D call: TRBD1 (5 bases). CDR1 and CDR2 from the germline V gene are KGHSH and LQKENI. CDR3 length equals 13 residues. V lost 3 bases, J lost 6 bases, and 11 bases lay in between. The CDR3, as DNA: TGTGCCAGCTCACCGGATTGGGACGCTGAAGCTTTCTTT. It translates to CASSPDWDAEAFF.